One TCR beta chain is described in this entry. Its matching antigen is unknown. The record originates from a study of blood T cells in healthy people across ages. Study details: Template-switching capture recovered about one barcoded beta molecule per two T cells. Study results and limitations: Not knowing donor CMV status may have confounded expanded clonotype changes.

CDR3 size: 14 residues. Trimming removed 7 bases from V and 4 bases from J; junction bases left unmatched: 12. Germline-derived CDR1 and CDR2 are SQVTM and ANQGSEA. Next came a second PCR, run for roughly 6 to 11 cycles, which used a sample-barcoded 5' primer along with a J-beta primer mix. Every cDNA molecule carried a tag from a template-switch adaptor bearing 12 random nucleotides. Each CDR3 protein is one row after TCRdb ran MiXCR on the 5' RACE reads. The profile covers 1.5 million to 2 million distinct CDR3 sequences, with about 50% appearing a single time and roughly 2.1% taken by the ten largest.

The sequenced material came from blood. The TCR comes from a woman aged 40 to 50 in good health. The rearrangement joins TRBV29-1 to TRBJ2-7; 8 bases are shared with TRBD1. This CDR3 is CSGRTGQGAYEQYF. The CDR3, as DNA: TGCAGCGGTCGAACGGGGCAGGGGGCATACGAGCAGTACTTC.